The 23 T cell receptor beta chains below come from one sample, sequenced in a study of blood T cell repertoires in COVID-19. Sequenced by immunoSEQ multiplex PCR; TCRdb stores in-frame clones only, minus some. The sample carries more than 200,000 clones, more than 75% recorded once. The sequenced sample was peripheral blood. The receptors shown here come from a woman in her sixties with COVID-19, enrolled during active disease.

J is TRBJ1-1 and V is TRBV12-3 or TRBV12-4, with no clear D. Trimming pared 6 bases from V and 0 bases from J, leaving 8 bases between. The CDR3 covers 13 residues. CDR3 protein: CASREVMNTEAFF. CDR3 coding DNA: TGTGCCAGCAGAGAGGTCATGAACACTGAAGCTTTCTTT.

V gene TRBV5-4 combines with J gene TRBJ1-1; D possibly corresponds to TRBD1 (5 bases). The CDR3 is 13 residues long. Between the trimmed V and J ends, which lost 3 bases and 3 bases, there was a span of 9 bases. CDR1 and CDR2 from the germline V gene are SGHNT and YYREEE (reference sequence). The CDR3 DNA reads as TGTGCCAGCAGCTCAGACAGATACACTGAAGCTTTCTTT. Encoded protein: CASSSDRYTEAFF. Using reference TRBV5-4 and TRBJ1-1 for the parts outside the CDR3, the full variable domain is ETGVTQSPTHLIKTRGQQVTLRCSSQSGHNTVSWYQQALGQGPQFIFQYYREEENGRGNFPPRFSGLQFPNYSSELNVNALELDDSALYLCASSSDRYTEAFFGQGTRLTVV.

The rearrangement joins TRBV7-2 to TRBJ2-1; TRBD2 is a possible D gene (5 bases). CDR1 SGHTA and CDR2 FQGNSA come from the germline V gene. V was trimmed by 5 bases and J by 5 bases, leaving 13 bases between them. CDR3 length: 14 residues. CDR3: CASSLGVGHNEQFF. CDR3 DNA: TGTGCCAGCAGCCTCGGGGTCGGCCACAATGAGCAGTTCTTC.

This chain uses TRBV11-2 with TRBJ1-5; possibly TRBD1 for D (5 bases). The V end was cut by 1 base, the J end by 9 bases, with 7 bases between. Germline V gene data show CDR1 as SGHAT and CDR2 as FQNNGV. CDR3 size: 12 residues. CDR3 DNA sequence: TGTGCCAGCAGCTTAGCGGGGGGGCCCCAGCATTTT. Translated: CASSLAGGPQHF. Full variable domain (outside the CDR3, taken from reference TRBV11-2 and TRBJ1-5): EAGVAQSPRYKIIEKRQSVAFWCNPISGHATLYWYQQILGQGPKLLIQFQNNGVVDDSQLPKDRFSAERLKGVDSTLKIQPAKLEDSAVYLCASSLAGGPQHFGDGTRLSIL.

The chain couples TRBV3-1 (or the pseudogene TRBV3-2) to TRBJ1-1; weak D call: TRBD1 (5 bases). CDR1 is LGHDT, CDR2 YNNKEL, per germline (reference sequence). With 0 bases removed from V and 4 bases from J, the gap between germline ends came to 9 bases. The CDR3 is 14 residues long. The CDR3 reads CASSQDRGFTEAFF. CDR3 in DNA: TGTGCCAGCAGCCAAGACCGGGGGTTCACTGAAGCTTTCTTT.

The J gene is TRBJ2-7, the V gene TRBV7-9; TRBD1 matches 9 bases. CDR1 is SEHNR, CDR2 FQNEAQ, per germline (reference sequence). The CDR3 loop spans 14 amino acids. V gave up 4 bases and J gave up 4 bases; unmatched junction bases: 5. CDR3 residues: CASSSQGAGYEQYF. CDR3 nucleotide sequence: TGTGCCAGCAGCTCACAGGGGGCGGGATACGAGCAGTACTTC.

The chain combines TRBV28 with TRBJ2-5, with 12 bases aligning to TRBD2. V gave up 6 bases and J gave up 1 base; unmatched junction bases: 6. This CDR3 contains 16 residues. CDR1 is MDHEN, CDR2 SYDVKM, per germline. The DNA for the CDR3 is TGTGCCAGCAGCCTTGGGACTAGCGGGCTCCAAGAGACCCAGTACTTC. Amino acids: CASSLGTSGLQETQYF.

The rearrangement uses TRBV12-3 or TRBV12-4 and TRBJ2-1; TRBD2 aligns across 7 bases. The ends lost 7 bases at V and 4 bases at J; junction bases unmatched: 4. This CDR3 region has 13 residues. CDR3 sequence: CASNPSGYNEQFF. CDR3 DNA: TGTGCCAGCAACCCTAGCGGTTACAATGAGCAGTTCTTC.

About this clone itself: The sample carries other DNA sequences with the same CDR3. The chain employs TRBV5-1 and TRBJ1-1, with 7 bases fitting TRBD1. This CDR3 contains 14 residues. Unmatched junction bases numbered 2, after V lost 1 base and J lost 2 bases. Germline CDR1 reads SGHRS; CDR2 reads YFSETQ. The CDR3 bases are TGCGCCAGCAGCTTGTCAGGGGGTAACACTGAAGCTTTCTTT. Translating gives CASSLSGGNTEAFF.

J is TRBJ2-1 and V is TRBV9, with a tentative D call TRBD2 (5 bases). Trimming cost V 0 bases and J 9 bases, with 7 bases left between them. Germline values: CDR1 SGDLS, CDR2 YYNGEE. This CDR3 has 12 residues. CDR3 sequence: CASSVGEGEQFF. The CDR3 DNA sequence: TGTGCCAGCAGCGTAGGAGAGGGTGAGCAGTTCTTC. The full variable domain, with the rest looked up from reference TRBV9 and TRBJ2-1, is DSGVTQTPKHLITATGQRVTLRCSPRSGDLSVYWYQQSLDQGLQFLIQYYNGEERAKGNILERFSAQQFPDLHSELNLSSLELGDSALYFCASSVGEGEQFFGPGTRLTVL.

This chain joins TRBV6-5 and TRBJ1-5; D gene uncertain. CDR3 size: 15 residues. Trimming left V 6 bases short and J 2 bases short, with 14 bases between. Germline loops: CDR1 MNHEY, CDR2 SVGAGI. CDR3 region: CASRPERARNQPQHF. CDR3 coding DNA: TGTGCCAGCAGACCTGAGAGGGCTCGCAATCAGCCCCAGCATTTT.

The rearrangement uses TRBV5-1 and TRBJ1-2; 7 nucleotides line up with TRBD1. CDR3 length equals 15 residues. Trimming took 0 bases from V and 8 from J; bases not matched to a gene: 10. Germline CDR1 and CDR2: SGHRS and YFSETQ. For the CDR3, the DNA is TGCGCCAGCAGCTTGGAGACAGGGTCAAGAGTCGGCTACACCTTC. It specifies CASSLETGSRVGYTF.

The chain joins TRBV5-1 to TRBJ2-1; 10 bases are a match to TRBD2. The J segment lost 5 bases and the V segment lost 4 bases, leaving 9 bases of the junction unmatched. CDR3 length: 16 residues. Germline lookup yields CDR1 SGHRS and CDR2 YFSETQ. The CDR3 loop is CASSGIAGGPHNEQFF. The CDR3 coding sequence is TGCGCCAGCAGCGGGATAGCGGGAGGCCCCCACAATGAGCAGTTCTTC.

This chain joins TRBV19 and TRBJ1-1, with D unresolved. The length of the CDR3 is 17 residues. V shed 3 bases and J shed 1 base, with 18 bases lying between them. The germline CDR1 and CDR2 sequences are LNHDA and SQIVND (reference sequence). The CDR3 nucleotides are TGTGCCAGTAGTATGGCCCTGTTGTCAACAGAGAACACTGAAGCTTTCTTT. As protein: CASSMALLSTENTEAFF.

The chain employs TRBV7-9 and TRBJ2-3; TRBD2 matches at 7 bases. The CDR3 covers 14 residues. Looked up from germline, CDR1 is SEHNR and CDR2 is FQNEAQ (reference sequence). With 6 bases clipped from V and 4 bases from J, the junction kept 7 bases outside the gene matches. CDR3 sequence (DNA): TGTGCCAGCAGTCGGGCGGGAGCTGCAGATACGCAGTATTTT. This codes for CASSRAGAADTQYF.

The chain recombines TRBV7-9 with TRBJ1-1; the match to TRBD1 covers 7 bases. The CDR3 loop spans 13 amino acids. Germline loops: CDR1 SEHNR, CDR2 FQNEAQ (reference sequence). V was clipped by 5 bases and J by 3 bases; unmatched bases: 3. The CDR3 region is CASSVQGDTEAFF. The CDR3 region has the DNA TGTGCCAGCAGCGTTCAGGGGGACACTGAAGCTTTCTTT.

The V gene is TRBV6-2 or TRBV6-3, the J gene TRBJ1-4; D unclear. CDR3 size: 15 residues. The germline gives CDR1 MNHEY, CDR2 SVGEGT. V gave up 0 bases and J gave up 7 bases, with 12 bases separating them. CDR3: CASSYSRSRTEKLFF. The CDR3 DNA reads TGTGCCAGCAGTTACTCCAGGTCCCGCACTGAAAAACTGTTTTTT.

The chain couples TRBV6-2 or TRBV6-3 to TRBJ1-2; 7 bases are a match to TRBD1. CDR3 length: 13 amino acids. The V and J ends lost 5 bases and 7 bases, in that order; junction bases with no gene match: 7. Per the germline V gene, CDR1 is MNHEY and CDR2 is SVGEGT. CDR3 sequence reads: CASSLTGLGGYTF. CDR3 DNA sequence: TGTGCCAGCAGTCTGACAGGGCTGGGTGGCTACACCTTC.

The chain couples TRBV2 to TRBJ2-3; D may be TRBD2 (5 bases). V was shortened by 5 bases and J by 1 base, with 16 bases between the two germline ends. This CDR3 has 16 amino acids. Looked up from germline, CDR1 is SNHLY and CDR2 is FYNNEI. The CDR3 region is CASSLRPAAGTDTQYF. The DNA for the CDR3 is TGTGCCAGCAGTCTGCGCCCAGCGGCAGGCACAGATACGCAGTATTTT. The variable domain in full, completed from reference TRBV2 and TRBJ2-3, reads EPEVTQTPSHQVTQMGQEVILRCVPISNHLYFYWYRQILGQKVEFLVSFYNNEISEKSEIFDDQFSVERPDGSNFTLKIRSTKLEDSAMYFCASSLRPAAGTDTQYFGPGTRLTVL.

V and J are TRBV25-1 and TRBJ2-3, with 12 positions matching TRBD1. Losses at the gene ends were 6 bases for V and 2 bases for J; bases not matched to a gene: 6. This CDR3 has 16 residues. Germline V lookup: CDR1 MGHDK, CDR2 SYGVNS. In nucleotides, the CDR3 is TGTGCCAGCAGCATGGGGGGACAGGGGGCCACAGATACGCAGTATTTT. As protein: CASSMGGQGATDTQYF.

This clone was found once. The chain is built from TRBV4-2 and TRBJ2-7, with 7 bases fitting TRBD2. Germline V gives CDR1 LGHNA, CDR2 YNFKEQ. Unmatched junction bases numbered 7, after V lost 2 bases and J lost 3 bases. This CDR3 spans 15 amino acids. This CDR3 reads CASSQILAGLYEQYF. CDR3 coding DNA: TGTGCCAGCAGCCAAATCTTAGCGGGCCTCTACGAGCAGTACTTC.

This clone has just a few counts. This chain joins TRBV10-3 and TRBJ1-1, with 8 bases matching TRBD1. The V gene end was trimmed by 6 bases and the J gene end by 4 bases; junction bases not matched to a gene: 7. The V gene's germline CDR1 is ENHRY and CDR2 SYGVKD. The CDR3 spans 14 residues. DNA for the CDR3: TGTGCCATCAGGCAGGGGGCGGATGGCACTGAAGCTTTCTTT. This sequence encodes CAIRQGADGTEAFF.

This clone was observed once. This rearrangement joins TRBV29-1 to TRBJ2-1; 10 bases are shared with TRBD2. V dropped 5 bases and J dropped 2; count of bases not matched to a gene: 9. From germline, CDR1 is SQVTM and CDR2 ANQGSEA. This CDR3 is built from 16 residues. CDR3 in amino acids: CSVPSGAGGPYNEQFF. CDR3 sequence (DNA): TGCAGCGTTCCATCTGGAGCGGGAGGGCCCTACAATGAGCAGTTCTTC.